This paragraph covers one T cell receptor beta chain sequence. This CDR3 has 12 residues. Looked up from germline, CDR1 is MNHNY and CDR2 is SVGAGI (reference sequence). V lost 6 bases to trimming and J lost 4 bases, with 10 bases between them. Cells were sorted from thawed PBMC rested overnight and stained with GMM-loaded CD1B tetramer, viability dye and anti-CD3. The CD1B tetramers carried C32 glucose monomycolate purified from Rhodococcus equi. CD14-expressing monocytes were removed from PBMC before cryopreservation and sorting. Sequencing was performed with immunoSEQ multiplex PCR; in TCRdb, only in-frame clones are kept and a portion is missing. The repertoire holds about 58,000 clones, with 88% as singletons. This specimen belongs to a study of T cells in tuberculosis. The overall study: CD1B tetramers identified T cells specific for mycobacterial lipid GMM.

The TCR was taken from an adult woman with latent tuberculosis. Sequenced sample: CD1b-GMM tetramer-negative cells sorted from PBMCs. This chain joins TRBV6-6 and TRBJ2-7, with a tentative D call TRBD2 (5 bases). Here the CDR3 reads CASSHGVYEQYF. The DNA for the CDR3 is TGTGCCAGCAGCCACGGGGTTTACGAGCAGTACTTC.